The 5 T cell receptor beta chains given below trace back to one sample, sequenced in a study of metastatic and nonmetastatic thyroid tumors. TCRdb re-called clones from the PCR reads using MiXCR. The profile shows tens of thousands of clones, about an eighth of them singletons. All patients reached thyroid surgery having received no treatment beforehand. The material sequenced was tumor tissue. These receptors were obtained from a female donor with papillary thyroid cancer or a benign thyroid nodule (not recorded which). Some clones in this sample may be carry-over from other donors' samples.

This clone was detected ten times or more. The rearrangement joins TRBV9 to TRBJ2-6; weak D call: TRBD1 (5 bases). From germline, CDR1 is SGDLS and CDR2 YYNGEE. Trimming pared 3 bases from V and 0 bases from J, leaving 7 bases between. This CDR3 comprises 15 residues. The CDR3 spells CASSADSSGANVLTF. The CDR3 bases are TGTGCCAGCAGCGCCGACAGCTCTGGGGCCAACGTCCTGACTTTC.

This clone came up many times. The CDR3 loop is CASSLKEAYDGYTF. The CDR3 coding sequence is TGCGCCAGCAGCTTGAAGGAAGCCTACGATGGCTACACCTTC. The J gene is TRBJ1-2, the V gene TRBV5-1, with no clear D. Germline-derived CDR1 and CDR2 are SGHRS and YFSETQ. Trimming removed 1 base at V and 6 bases at J, with 13 bases between. CDR3 length equals 14 residues.

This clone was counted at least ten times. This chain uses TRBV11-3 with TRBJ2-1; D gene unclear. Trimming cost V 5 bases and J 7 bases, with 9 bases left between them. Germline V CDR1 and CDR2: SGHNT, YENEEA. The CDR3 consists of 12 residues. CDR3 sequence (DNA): TGTGCCAGCAGCCAGACTGGGAATGAGCAGTTCTTC. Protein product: CASSQTGNEQFF.

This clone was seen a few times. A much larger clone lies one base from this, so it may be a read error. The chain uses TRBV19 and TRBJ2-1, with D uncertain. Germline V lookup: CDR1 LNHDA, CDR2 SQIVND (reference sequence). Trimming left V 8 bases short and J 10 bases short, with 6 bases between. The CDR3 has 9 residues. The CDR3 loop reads CASVYEQFF. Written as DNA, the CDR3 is TGTGCCAGTGTGTACGAGCAGTTCTTC. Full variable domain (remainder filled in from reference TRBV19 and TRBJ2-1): DGGITQSPKYLFRKEGQNVTLSCEQNLNHDAMYWYRQDPGQGLRLIYYSQIVNDFQKGDIAEGYSVSREKKESFPLTVTSAQKNPTAFYLCASVYEQFFGPGTRLTVL.

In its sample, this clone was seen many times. CDR3 bases: TGTGCCAGCAGGACCGGGACTATCTCTGGTGAGCAGTTCTTC. Protein: CASRTGTISGEQFF. This chain joins TRBV6-1 and TRBJ2-1, with 7 bases identical to TRBD2. V was clipped by 6 bases and J by 9 bases; unmatched bases: 11. The V gene's germline CDR1 is MNHNS and CDR2 SASEGT. The CDR3 consists of 14 residues.